One and the same sample provided the 4 T cell receptor beta chains below, sequenced in a study of cytomegalovirus exposure and HLA in healthy donors. Repertoires were generated with immunoSEQ multiplex PCR, while TCRdb's copy carries only in-frame clones and drops some. There are under 200,000 clones in the sample; about 89% occur only once, and about 3% lies in the top ten. The sample consisted of PBMCs. These receptors were taken from a woman under 30 in good health and CMV-seropositive.

The CDR3 DNA sequence: TGTGCCAGCAGCTTAGACGCCGGGACTAGCGGGCACTACGAGCAGTACTTC. Protein sequence: CASSLDAGTSGHYEQYF. This chain uses TRBV7-8 with TRBJ2-7; TRBD2 agrees at 12 bases. This CDR3 region has 17 residues. With 1 base clipped from V and 3 bases from J, the junction kept 7 bases outside the gene matches. From germline, CDR1 is SGHVS and CDR2 FQNEAQ.

This chain links TRBV19 with TRBJ2-5; no clear D gene. The CDR3 is 19 residues long. V was cut by 6 bases and J by 0 bases, with 26 bases left in between. CDR1 is LNHDA, CDR2 SQIVND, per germline (reference sequence). The chain's CDR3 is CASSRDHTHARAYQETQYF. The CDR3 DNA reads TGTGCCAGTAGCCGTGACCATACCCACGCGAGAGCGTACCAAGAGACCCAGTACTTC.

The gene calls are TRBV6-5 and TRBJ2-3, with TRBD1 matching over 8 bases. Germline loops: CDR1 MNHEY, CDR2 SVGAGI. Unmatched junction bases numbered 11, after V lost 9 bases and J lost 3 bases. This CDR3 is 15 amino acids long. CDR3 DNA: TGTGCCAGTCAACGGCAGGGGGCCCTGACAGATACGCAGTATTTT. This translates into CASQRQGALTDTQYF.

The chain joins TRBV19 to TRBJ2-5, with 8 bases identical to TRBD2. J lost 5 bases, V lost 10 bases, and 9 bases had no gene match. CDR1 and CDR2 (germline): LNHDA, SQIVND (reference sequence). The CDR3 spans 13 residues. CDR3 in DNA: TGTGCCACCGCAGGACTAGCTCGGGAGACCCAGTACTTC. It yields the protein CATAGLARETQYF.